This T cell receptor beta chain came from a study of blood T cell repertoires in COVID-19 (dated by TCRdb to about 2020). Regarding the research as a whole: Samples covering the acute and convalescent phases of COVID-19 were provided by collaborators in the United States, Italy and Spain. HLA class I and class II types, where available, came from metadata supplied by the sample provider rather than from assay-based typing. The repertoires were released in a freely available public database intended as a resource for research on the immune response to SARS-CoV-2. The samples were drawn from two sources: the first 160 participants of the ongoing ImmuneRACE study, and 1,254 subjects contributed by 6 global collaborators. The dataset comprised deeply sampled blood TCRbeta repertoires from subjects exposed to, actively infected with, or recovered from COVID-19. A de-identified subject ID, COVID-19 status, age in years and sex were almost always included in the sample metadata. The material from the prospective study consisted of cDNA or gDNA derived from T cells, B-cell-depleted T cells, or PBMCs.

Results and caveats for the whole study, not just this receptor: How much clinical and demographic metadata was included differed by source and by participant, and the metadata was provided uncurated.

The CDR3 goes from the cysteine to the phenylalanine over 15 residues. The CDR3 DNA has 45 bases and is translated from base 1. CDR1 SGHKS and CDR2 YYEKEE are derived from the germline V gene (reference sequence). The germline ends are 9 bases apart after V is trimmed by 0 bases and J by 0 bases. The collaborating institutions used their own protocols to collect whole blood in K2EDTA tubes. Collaborator samples were shipped for TCRbeta analysis as frozen whole blood, isolated PBMCs, or DNA extracted from either sample type. TCRbeta CDR3 regions were amplified from genomic DNA using the immunoSEQ Assay, a bias-controlled multiplex PCR. The paper's data handling went like this. The number of nucleated cells in each sample was estimated by amplification of reference gene primers within the assay. To quantify the absolute abundance of each unique TCRbeta CDR3 rearrangement, sequence reads were collapsed and filtered. For each sample, productive Simpson clonality was calculated as the square root of Simpson's diversity index across productive rearrangements. TCRdb mirrors the immuneACCESS table, restricted to in-frame sequences. Some clones are absent from its copies; in checked studies, under half trace to an unresolved V gene, and the reason for the others is unknown. V and J calls and clone size come straight from that table; D and trimming were deduced from the DNA. The sample profile shows about 160,000 clones; 84% of them were found once. Of the sample, 13% to 15% is held by the ten largest clones.

A remark on this clone: No antigen is known for it. Base quality data are lacking; no much larger clone is found one base away.

Material for sequencing was peripheral blood. The chain is assembled from TRBV5-5 and TRBJ1-2; the D gene cannot be named for sure. This receptor was taken from a man younger than 35 with active or convalescent COVID-19. In nucleotides, the sequence is TGTGCCAGCAGCTTGGGTAGACAAGCTAACTATGGCTACACCTTC. Translation gives CASSLGRQANYGYTF.